This paragraph reports one T cell receptor (beta chain). Some clones are missing from TCRdb's copy, which holds only in-frame ones; the method was immunoSEQ multiplex PCR. The table lists 130,000 or so clones, over 85% of them singletons. Germline CDR1 reads MNHEY; CDR2 reads SMNVEV (reference sequence). V shed 5 bases and J 0 bases; nucleotides not matched to a gene: 8. The CDR3 spans 17 residues. This sample stems from a study of cytomegalovirus exposure and HLA in healthy donors. The sequencing sample was made of PBMCs. The receptor's source is a man aged 25-40 years in good health and CMV-seronegative. The V and J genes are TRBV27 and TRBJ1-5; 9 bases map to TRBD1. CDR3: CASSGRQGDYSNQPQHF. Written as DNA, the CDR3 is TGTGCCAGCAGTGGGAGACAGGGGGATTATAGCAATCAGCCCCAGCATTTT.